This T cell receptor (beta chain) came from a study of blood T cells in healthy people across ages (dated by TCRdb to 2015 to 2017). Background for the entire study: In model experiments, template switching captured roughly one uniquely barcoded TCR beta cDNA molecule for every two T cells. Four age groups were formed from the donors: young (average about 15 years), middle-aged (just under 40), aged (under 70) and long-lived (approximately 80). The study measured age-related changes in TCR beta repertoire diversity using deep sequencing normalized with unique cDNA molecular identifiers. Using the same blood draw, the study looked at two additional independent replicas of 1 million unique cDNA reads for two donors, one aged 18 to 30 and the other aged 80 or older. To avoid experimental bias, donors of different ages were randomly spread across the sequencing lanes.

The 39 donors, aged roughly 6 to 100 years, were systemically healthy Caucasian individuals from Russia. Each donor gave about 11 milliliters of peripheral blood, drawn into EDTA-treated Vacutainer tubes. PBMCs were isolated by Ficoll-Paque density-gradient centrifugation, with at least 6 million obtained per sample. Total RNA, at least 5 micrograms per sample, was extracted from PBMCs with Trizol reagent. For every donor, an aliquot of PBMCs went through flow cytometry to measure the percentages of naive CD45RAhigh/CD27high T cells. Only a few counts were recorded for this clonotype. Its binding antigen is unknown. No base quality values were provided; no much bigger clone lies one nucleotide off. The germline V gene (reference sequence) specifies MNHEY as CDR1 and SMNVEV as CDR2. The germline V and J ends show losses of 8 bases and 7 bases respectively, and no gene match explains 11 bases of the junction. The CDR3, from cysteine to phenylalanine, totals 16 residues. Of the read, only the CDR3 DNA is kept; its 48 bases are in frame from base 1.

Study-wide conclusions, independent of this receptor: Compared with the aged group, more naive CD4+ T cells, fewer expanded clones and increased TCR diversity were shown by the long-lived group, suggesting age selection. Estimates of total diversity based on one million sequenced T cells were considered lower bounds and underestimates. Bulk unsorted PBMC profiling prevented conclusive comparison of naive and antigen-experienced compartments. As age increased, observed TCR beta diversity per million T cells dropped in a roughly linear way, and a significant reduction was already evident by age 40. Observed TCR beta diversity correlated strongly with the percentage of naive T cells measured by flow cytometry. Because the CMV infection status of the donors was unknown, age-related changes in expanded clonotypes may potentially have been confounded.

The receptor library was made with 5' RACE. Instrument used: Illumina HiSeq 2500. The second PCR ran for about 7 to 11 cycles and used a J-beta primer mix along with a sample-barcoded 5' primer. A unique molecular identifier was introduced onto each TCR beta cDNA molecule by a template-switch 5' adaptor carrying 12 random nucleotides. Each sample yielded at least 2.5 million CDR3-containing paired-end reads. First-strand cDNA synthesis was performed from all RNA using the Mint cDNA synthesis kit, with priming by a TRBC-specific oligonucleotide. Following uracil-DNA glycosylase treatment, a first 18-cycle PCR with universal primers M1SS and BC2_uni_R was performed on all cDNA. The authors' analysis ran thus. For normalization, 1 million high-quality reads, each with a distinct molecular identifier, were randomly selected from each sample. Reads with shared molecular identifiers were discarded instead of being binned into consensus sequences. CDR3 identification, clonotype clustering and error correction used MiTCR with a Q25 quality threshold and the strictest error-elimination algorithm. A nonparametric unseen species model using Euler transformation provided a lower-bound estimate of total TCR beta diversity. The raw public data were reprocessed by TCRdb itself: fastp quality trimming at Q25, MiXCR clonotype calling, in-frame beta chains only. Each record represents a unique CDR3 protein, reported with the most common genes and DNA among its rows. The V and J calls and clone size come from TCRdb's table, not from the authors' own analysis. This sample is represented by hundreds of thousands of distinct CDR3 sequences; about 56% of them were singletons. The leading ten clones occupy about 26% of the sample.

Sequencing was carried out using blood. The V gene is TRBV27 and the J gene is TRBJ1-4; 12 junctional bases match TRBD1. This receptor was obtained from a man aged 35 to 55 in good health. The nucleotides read TGTGCCAGCCGCCAAGGGACAGGGGGCGTTGGTGAAAAACTGTTTTTT. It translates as CASRQGTGGVGEKLFF.